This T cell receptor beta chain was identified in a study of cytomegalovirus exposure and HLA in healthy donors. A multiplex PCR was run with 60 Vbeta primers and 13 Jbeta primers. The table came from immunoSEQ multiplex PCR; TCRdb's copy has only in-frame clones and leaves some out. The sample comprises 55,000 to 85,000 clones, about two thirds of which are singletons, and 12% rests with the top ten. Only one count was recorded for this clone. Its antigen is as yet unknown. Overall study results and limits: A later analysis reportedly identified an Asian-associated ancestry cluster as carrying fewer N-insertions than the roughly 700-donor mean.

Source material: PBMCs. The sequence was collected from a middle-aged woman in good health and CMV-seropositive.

CDR3 in amino acids: CASSPTGQGSLNEQFF. CDR3 sequence (DNA): TGTGCCAGCTCACCTACCGGACAGGGATCCCTAAATGAGCAGTTCTTC. J is TRBJ2-1 and V is TRBV18, with 8 bases lining up with TRBD1. Trimming at V came to 3 bases and at J to 7 bases, leaving 11 bases not matched to a gene. The CDR3 is 16 amino acids. Germline loops: CDR1 KGHSH, CDR2 LQKENI.